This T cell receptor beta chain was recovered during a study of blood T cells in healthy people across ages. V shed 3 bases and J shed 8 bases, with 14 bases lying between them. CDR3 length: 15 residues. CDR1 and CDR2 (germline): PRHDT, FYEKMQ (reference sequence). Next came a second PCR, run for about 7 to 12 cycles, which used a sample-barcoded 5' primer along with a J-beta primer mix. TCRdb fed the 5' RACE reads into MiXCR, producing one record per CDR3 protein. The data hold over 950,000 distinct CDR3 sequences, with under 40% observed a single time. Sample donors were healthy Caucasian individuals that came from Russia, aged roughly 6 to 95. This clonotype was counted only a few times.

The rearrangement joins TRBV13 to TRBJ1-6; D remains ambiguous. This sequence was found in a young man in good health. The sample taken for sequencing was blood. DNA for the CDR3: TGTGCCAGCAGCTTCCACCGGTCCCCCGATTCACCCCTCCACTTT. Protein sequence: CASSFHRSPDSPLHF.